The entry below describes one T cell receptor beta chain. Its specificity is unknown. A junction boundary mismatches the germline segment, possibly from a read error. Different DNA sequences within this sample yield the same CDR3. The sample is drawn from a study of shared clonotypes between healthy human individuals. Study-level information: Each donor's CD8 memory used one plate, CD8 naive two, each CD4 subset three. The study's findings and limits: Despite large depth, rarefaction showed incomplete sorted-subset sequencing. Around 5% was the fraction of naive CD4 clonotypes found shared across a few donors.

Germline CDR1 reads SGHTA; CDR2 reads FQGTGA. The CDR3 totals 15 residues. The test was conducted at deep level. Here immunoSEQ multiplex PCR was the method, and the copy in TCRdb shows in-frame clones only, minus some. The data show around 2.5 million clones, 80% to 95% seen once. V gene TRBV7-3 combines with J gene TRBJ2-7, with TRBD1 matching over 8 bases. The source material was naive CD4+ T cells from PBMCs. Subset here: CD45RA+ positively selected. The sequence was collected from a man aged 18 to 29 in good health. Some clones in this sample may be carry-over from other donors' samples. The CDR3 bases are TGTGCTAGCAGCATCGCAGGACAGGGATCCTACGAGCAGTACTTC. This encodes CASSIAGQGSYEQYF.